The 24 T cell receptor beta chains below were found in one sample sequenced in a study of cytomegalovirus exposure and HLA in healthy donors. Both 60 Vbeta primers and 13 Jbeta primers went into the PCR. Repertoires were generated with immunoSEQ multiplex PCR, while TCRdb's copy carries only in-frame clones and drops some. The profile shows roughly 130,000 clones, around 73% of them singletons. Sequencing was performed on PBMCs. These receptors came from a woman aged 40-49 years in good health and CMV-seronegative.

The chain carries TRBV4-2 and TRBJ2-3, with D perhaps TRBD1 (6 bases). This CDR3 contains 16 residues. The V gene lost 1 base and the J gene lost 6 bases, with 17 bases spanning the gap. Germline V gene sequence: CDR1 LGHNA, CDR2 YNFKEQ. CDR3 DNA sequence: TGTGCCAGCAGCCAAGGGCCACAGGGCGTTCTTGATACGCAGTATTTT. Translated, it gives CASSQGPQGVLDTQYF.

This chain connects TRBV7-6 to TRBJ1-2; no clear D. CDR3 length equals 14 residues. V was clipped by 5 bases and J by 8 bases, with 18 bases between them. Germline V lookup: CDR1 SGHVS, CDR2 FNYEAQ. CDR3 sequence reads: CASSARDREGGYTF. In nucleotides, the CDR3 is TGTGCCAGCAGCGCGAGAGATAGGGAGGGCGGCTACACCTTC.

The chain joins TRBV9 to TRBJ2-1; TRBD1 is a possible D gene (6 bases). V dropped 3 bases and J dropped 4 bases, with 8 bases sitting between them. The germline CDR1 and CDR2 sequences are SGDLS and YYNGEE. This CDR3 is 13 amino acids long. CDR3 sequence (DNA): TGTGCCAGCAGCGAAGGACAGTACAATGAGCAGTTCTTC. Translating it yields CASSEGQYNEQFF.

The V gene is TRBV13, the J gene TRBJ2-2; weak D call: TRBD1 (7 bases). This CDR3 has 15 amino acids. Trimming left V 5 bases short and J 5 bases short, with 15 bases between. Germline V gives CDR1 PRHDT, CDR2 FYEKMQ (reference sequence). CDR3 sequence (DNA): TGTGCCAGCAGCCAGGGGGGCGCGTGGACCGGGGAGCTGTTTTTT. It is translated as CASSQGGAWTGELFF.

The rearrangement joins TRBV5-1 to TRBJ2-3, with D possibly being TRBD2 (6 bases). Germline CDR1 SGHRS, CDR2 YFSETQ. The V end was cut by 4 bases, the J end by 1 base, with 10 bases between. The CDR3 is 14 amino acids. The CDR3 bases are TGCGCCAGCAGCCCGGGGGTCCGCACAGATACGCAGTATTTT. Its protein is CASSPGVRTDTQYF.

CDR3 in amino acids: CASSYGGNYNEQFF. DNA for the CDR3: TGTGCCAGCAGTTACGGGGGGAACTACAATGAGCAGTTCTTC. The chain joins TRBV6-5 to TRBJ2-1; possibly TRBD2 for D (6 bases). The germline V gene encodes CDR1 MNHEY and CDR2 SVGAGI. Between the trimmed V and J ends, which lost 2 bases and 3 bases, there was a span of 8 bases. The CDR3 sequence is 14 residues long.

V and J are TRBV7-9 and TRBJ1-1; TRBD1 matches 9 bases. The length of the CDR3 is 14 residues. Germline V gene sequence: CDR1 SEHNR, CDR2 FQNEAQ (reference sequence). V lost 1 base and J lost 6; bases outside the gene matches: 3. The CDR3 protein is CASSLGDRDSEAFF. The DNA of the CDR3 is TGTGCCAGCAGCTTAGGGGACAGGGATTCTGAAGCTTTCTTT.

The sample holds a few counts of this clone. DNA of the CDR3: TGCGCCAGCAGATCCGGCGGGGAGCTGTTTTTT. Residues: CASRSGGELFF. The chain joins TRBV5-1 to TRBJ2-2; no clear D. This CDR3 has 11 amino acids. V dropped 5 bases and J dropped 7 bases, with 6 bases sitting between them. Germline V gene sequence: CDR1 SGHRS, CDR2 YFSETQ.

The gene calls are TRBV6-5 and TRBJ1-5; 7 bases line up with TRBD1. The CDR3 is 13 residues long. Trimming at V came to 8 bases and at J to 3 bases, leaving 4 bases not matched to a gene. Germline CDR1 reads MNHEY; CDR2 reads SVGAGI. The CDR3 here is CASQTGINQPQHF. The CDR3 coding sequence is TGTGCCAGCCAGACAGGGATCAATCAGCCCCAGCATTTT.

J is TRBJ2-2 and V is TRBV7-3; the match to TRBD2 covers 7 bases. The CDR3 is 15 residues long. The V and J ends lost 3 bases and 4 bases, in that order; junction bases with no gene match: 5. Germline V gene data show CDR1 as SGHTA and CDR2 as FQGTGA. The CDR3 reads CASSLAGEGTGELFF. The CDR3, as DNA: TGTGCCAGCAGCTTGGCGGGGGAAGGCACCGGGGAGCTGTTTTTT.

The sample holds one count of this clone. V usage is TRBV7-8 and J usage is TRBJ1-5; the D gene is possibly TRBD1 (6 bases). Germline CDR1 is SGHVS and CDR2 is FQNEAQ. Trimming took 5 bases from V and 0 from J, leaving 14 bases between them. This CDR3 is 16 amino acids long. DNA for the CDR3: TGTGCCAGCAGCCCCTCGCGGACAGATAGCAATCAGCCCCAGCATTTT. As protein: CASSPSRTDSNQPQHF.

The V and J genes are TRBV5-1 and TRBJ2-2; TRBD2 matches 10 bases. This CDR3 is built from 17 residues. Germline trimming cut 5 bases from V and 5 bases from J; bases unmatched to any gene: 12. Germline CDR1 and CDR2: SGHRS and YFSETQ. The CDR3: CASSPKRGGLGTGELFF. In DNA, the CDR3 is TGCGCCAGCAGTCCCAAGCGGGGGGGCCTTGGAACCGGGGAGCTGTTTTTT.

V usage is TRBV9 and J usage is TRBJ2-3, with a weak D call TRBD2 (5 bases). V was trimmed by 0 bases and J by 5 bases, leaving 13 bases between them. CDR1 is SGDLS and CDR2 is YYNGEE in the germline V gene. This CDR3 contains 15 residues. Here the CDR3 DNA reads TGTGCCAGCAGCGTAGAAGGAAGTCGGGAAGATACGCAGTATTTT. Protein: CASSVEGSREDTQYF.

This chain connects TRBV6-5 to TRBJ1-1; D is uncertain. Trimming shortened V by 0 bases and J by 2 bases, and 7 bases separated the two germline ends. Germline V gene data show CDR1 as MNHEY and CDR2 as SVGAGI. This CDR3 comprises 14 residues. CDR3 in amino acids: CASSYSRRNTEAFF. For the CDR3, the DNA is TGTGCCAGCAGTTACTCTCGCAGAAACACTGAAGCTTTCTTT.

The chain employs TRBV27 and TRBJ2-1, with no clear D. The CDR3 loop spans 15 amino acids. In germline, CDR1 is MNHEY, CDR2 SMNVEV (reference sequence). The V end was cut by 4 bases, the J end by 7 bases, with 17 bases between. The CDR3 protein is CASSYKSPGSNEQFF. The CDR3 DNA reads TGTGCCAGCAGTTACAAGAGTCCAGGTTCGAATGAGCAGTTCTTC.

This rearrangement joins TRBV6-1 to TRBJ2-5, with D possibly being TRBD1 (6 bases). This CDR3 comprises 14 residues. V was cut by 5 bases and J by 3 bases, with 13 bases left in between. From germline, CDR1 is MNHNS and CDR2 SASEGT. The CDR3 here is CASSIGTRKETQYF. The DNA of the CDR3 is TGTGCCAGCAGTATTGGGACACGTAAAGAGACCCAGTACTTC.

The J gene is TRBJ2-2, the V gene TRBV4-3; possibly TRBD1 for D (5 bases). Trimming took 3 bases from V and 3 from J, leaving 8 bases between them. Germline V CDR1 and CDR2: LGHNA, YSLEER. This CDR3 has 14 amino acids. In nucleotides, the CDR3 is TGCGCCAGCAGCCAGCGGACATACACCGGGGAGCTGTTTTTT. Amino acid sequence: CASSQRTYTGELFF.

Here the CDR3 DNA reads TGCGCCAGCAGCTTGGACAGGGGCGCCGGGGAGCTGTTTTTT. This gives the protein CASSLDRGAGELFF. The V gene is TRBV5-1, the J gene TRBJ2-2, with 7 bases that match TRBD1. The CDR3 is 14 residues long. CDR1 is SGHRS, CDR2 YFSETQ, per germline. Germline trimming cut 0 bases from V and 6 bases from J; bases unmatched to any gene: 2.

This chain joins TRBV6-6 and TRBJ1-1; D possibly corresponds to TRBD1 (5 bases). Trimming shortened V by 6 bases and J by 4 bases, and 15 bases separated the two germline ends. This CDR3 comprises 14 residues. Germline V gives CDR1 MNHNY, CDR2 SVGAGI (reference sequence). DNA for the CDR3: TGTGCCAGCAGATCCCCGGAGACAGCCACTGAAGCTTTCTTT. Translation: CASRSPETATEAFF.

The chain links TRBV7-8 to TRBJ1-2; 8 nucleotides line up with TRBD1. Trimming at V came to 5 bases and at J to 8 bases, leaving 7 bases not matched to a gene. Per germline, CDR1 SGHVS and CDR2 FQNEAQ. The CDR3 consists of 13 residues. CDR3: CASSIGQGGGYTF. The CDR3 bases are TGTGCCAGCAGCATCGGACAGGGTGGAGGCTACACCTTC.

This clone appeared once. J is TRBJ1-2 and V is TRBV6-5, with D tentatively TRBD1 (6 bases). V was clipped by 7 bases and J by 2 bases, with 17 bases between them. The CDR3 covers 15 residues. Germline assignment: CDR1 MNHEY and CDR2 SVGAGI. CDR3 coding DNA: TGTGCCAGCAAAAGAACGGACAGAATAAACTATGGCTACACCTTC. Protein product: CASKRTDRINYGYTF.

CDR3: CASSGATGRGTEAFF. The CDR3 region has the DNA TGCGCCAGCAGCGGGGCAACAGGGCGGGGGACTGAAGCTTTCTTT. The chain has TRBV5-1 and TRBJ1-1, with D possibly being TRBD1 (6 bases). Germline CDR1 SGHRS, CDR2 YFSETQ. Between the trimmed V and J ends, which lost 4 bases and 5 bases, there was a span of 18 bases. The CDR3 consists of 15 residues.

The rearrangement joins TRBV30 to TRBJ2-7, with D perhaps matching TRBD2 (5 bases). The CDR3 loop spans 19 amino acids. Germline V gives CDR1 GTSNPN, CDR2 SVGIG (reference sequence). The CDR3 DNA reads TGTGCCTGGAACATAGCGTCTCCGGGCGGTAAGTGGAGCTCCTACGGGCAGTACGTC. Translating it yields CAWNIASPGGKWSSYGQYV.

V and J are TRBV9 and TRBJ2-3; weak D call: TRBD2 (5 bases). This CDR3 is built from 13 residues. The V end lost 6 bases, the J end lost 2 bases, and 10 bases lay between the germline ends. Germline loops: CDR1 SGDLS, CDR2 YYNGEE. The CDR3 reads CASTIGDTDTQYF. As DNA, the CDR3 is TGTGCCAGCACCATCGGGGACACAGATACGCAGTATTTT. The whole variable domain, remainder taken from reference TRBV9 and TRBJ2-3, is DSGVTQTPKHLITATGQRVTLRCSPRSGDLSVYWYQQSLDQGLQFLIQYYNGEERAKGNILERFSAQQFPDLHSELNLSSLELGDSALYFCASTIGDTDTQYFGPGTRLTVL.